Included here is one T cell receptor beta chain sequence, with context. Cohort assignment relied on participant-reported clinical history. V was trimmed by 3 bases and J by 2 bases, leaving 10 bases between them. In germline, CDR1 is KGHDR, CDR2 SFDVKD. This CDR3 has 15 amino acids. In the original analysis: It was from reference gene primer amplification that nucleated cell counts were estimated. The repertoire was sequenced with immunoSEQ multiplex PCR; TCRdb's copy has only in-frame clones and lacks some. Clone size and the V and J calls come from that table; the DNA yielded D and trimming. The sample yields approximately 150,000 clones, approximately 77% seen once. The data originate from a study of blood T cell repertoires in COVID-19. Background on the study: From the United States, Italy and Spain came samples of acute and convalescent COVID-19.

The material sequenced was PBMCs or T cells enriched from blood (not recorded which). The receptor was isolated from a man in his sixties who had recovered from COVID-19. The J gene is TRBJ1-5, the V gene TRBV24-1; D gene uncertain. Written as DNA, the CDR3 is TGTGCCACCAGTGATCCGGCGGGAGGCAATCAGCCCCAGCATTTT. It codes for CATSDPAGGNQPQHF.